This T cell receptor (beta chain) was identified in a study of T cell responses to AZD1222 COVID-19 vaccine. Remarks on this clone: The antigen is unknown.

Generated by immunoSEQ multiplex PCR, the TCRdb table keeps only in-frame clones and is missing some. Among 90,000 to 140,000 clones, 82% were seen once, and the ten largest hold 4.5% to 6%. Findings of the study overall: Baseline serology detected seropositivity in only six AZD1222 recipients. After the peak T cell response, and only then, were repertoires sampled. Dominant at 160-218 and 743-854, vaccine-associated CD4 TCRs also spanned spike. It should be noted that donors were predominantly white British and more often female, and clonal diversity was possibly underestimated.

This TCR came from an adult in good health. Here the sequenced sample was peripheral blood, taken on day 0 of AZD1222 vaccination.

The CDR3 is CASSPQGVAGNTIYF. As DNA, the CDR3 is TGTGCCAGCTCACCACAAGGGGTAGCAGGAAACACCATATATTTT. The rearrangement joins TRBV18 to TRBJ1-3; the D gene is possibly TRBD1 (5 bases). This CDR3 contains 15 residues. Germline-derived CDR1 and CDR2 are KGHSH and LQKENI. Trimming stripped 1 base from V and 4 bases from J, with 11 bases between.